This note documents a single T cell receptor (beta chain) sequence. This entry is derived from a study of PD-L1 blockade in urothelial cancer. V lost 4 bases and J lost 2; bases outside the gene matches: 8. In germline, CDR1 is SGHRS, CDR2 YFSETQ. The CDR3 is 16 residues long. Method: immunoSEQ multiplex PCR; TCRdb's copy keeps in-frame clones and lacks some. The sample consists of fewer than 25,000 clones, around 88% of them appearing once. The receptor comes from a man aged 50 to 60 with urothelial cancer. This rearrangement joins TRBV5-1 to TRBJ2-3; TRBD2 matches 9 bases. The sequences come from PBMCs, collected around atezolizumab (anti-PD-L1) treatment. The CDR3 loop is CASSEGTSRTTDTQYF. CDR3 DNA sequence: TGCGCCAGCAGCGAAGGGACTAGCCGAACCACAGATACGCAGTATTTT.